The sequence of this T cell receptor beta chain was determined in a study of blood T cell repertoires in COVID-19. Study background: Acute-phase and convalescent COVID-19 samples originated in the United States, Italy and Spain. PBMCs, B-cell-depleted T cells, or T cells provided the cDNA or gDNA that made up the material.

This CDR3 has 18 residues. Trimming took off 3 bases at V and 2 bases at J, with 19 bases between the two ends. Germline V gives CDR1 ENHRY, CDR2 SYGVKD. In the authors' workflow: By means of reference gene primer amplification, nucleated cell counts were estimated. Using immunoSEQ multiplex PCR, the repertoire was profiled, and TCRdb retains in-frame clones only, with some absent. The DNA was the basis for D and trimming; V, J and clone size are from that table. The table lists 200,000 to 250,000 clones, approximately 90% of them singletons. The sequence was collected from a young woman who had recovered from COVID-19. V is TRBV10-3 and J is TRBJ2-2; D perhaps matches TRBD1 (6 bases). Sequenced sample: peripheral blood. The CDR3 is CAISDPPGQPINTGELFF. The CDR3 bases are TGTGCCATCAGTGATCCACCTGGACAGCCAATTAACACCGGGGAGCTGTTTTTT.